A selection of T cell receptor beta chains follows, all from one sample in a study of blood T cells in healthy people across ages. TCRdb reprocessed the 5' RACE reads with MiXCR, giving one entry per CDR3 protein. This repertoire shows some 1.4 million distinct CDR3 sequences, approximately 42% found once; its top ten account for roughly 7.9%. Sequencing used blood. The receptor set was obtained from a woman aged 18 to 35 in good health. CDR3s leave out the opening cysteine and the closing phenylalanine or tryptophan. The listing skips clone size in some rows; elsewhere it reads once, few, many or a size class.

cdr3_aa j_call clone_size v_call
ASTGVGGSNEQF TRBJ2-1 NA TRBV6-1
AISGDSANEQY TRBJ2-7 few TRBV10-3
AAWAGGFGYT TRBJ1-2 few TRBV6-6
ASSRIGTGRKTDTQY TRBJ2-3 NA TRBV3-1
ASSVSGGASGYEQY NA NA TRBV12-3/TRBV12-4
ASSSPYGQGEDDYT TRBJ1-2 NA TRBV12-3/TRBV12-4
AINARESDTQY TRBJ2-3 NA TRBV10-3
ASSFTGEWSYEQY TRBJ2-7 once TRBV11-2
ASSPGQGGTYYGYT TRBJ1-2 NA TRBV3-1
SVQGLTEAF TRBJ1-1 NA TRBV20-1
SAPGEKGFVAQH TRBJ1-5 few TRBV20-1
ASSPRAGGPDTQY TRBJ2-3 NA TRBV7-2
ASMAGASYNSPLH TRBJ1-6 NA TRBV25-1
ASTLGAGFTDTQY TRBJ2-3 NA TRBV5-6
ASSEGLASDTQY TRBJ2-3 few TRBV6-1
SVQQRDNSPLH TRBJ1-6 NA TRBV29-1
ASSQVAGVLRTQY NA few TRBV4-1
SARASGIMYEQY TRBJ2-7 NA TRBV20-1
ASSEGSGVSYEQY TRBJ2-7 NA TRBV2
SARAGLAGYNEQF TRBJ2-1 NA TRBV20-1
SARPDWDWPEAF TRBJ1-1 few TRBV20-1
AGGTSVKTQY TRBJ2-5 few TRBV28
ASSQRMQGTQY TRBJ2-3 once TRBV13
ASTLDSSAGTQY TRBJ2-3 few TRBV7-2
ASSQHLAGDRLNEQF TRBJ2-1 NA TRBV4-2
ASSDGGRLEQY TRBJ2-7 few TRBV25-1
ATSEPRQGSDMQY TRBJ2-3 NA TRBV24-1
SAIPGQGSLEQY TRBJ2-7 NA TRBV20-1
ASARGASTEAF TRBJ1-1 NA TRBV4-1
AGSQAPPGTGAHEQY TRBJ2-7 NA TRBV4-1
ASGAQF TRBJ2-1 NA TRBV2
ASALAGVNNEQF TRBJ2-1 few TRBV6-5
ASSWREAF TRBJ1-1 NA TRBV12-3/TRBV12-4
AISGYEETQY TRBJ2-5 once TRBV10-3
SALPETNTEAF TRBJ1-1 NA TRBV20-1
ASTKRLYYEQY TRBJ2-7 few TRBV12-3/TRBV12-4
ASRPRRMGEEETQY TRBJ2-5 NA TRBV6-2/TRBV6-3